This T cell receptor (beta chain) was captured by sequencing in a study of T cells after posttransplantation cyclophosphamide. Study-wide points: Tissue-infiltrating T cells from skin or gut overlapped little with blood T cells. Later post-transplant blood repertoires were often dominated by donor CD8+ memory clones.

A marrow graft followed busulfan-fludarabine conditioning, with cyclophosphamide on days +3 and +4. V lost 3 bases and J lost 5, with 10 bases in between. Germline V gene data show CDR1 as LNHDA and CDR2 as SQIVND (reference sequence). This CDR3 region has 13 residues. By share, this clone counts as medium-sized. Antigen specificity is unknown. TCRdb's copy holds only in-frame clones and misses some; the assay was immunoSEQ multiplex PCR. The sample offers 6,500 to 9,000 clones and no singletons, the top ten holding roughly a tenth. The V and J genes are TRBV19 and TRBJ1-1; possibly TRBD1 for D (6 bases). This sample comprised PBMCs, obtained after allogeneic stem cell transplant with posttransplant cyclophosphamide. This receptor was identified in a female patient between 50 and 60 years old who received an allogeneic stem cell transplant from a related donor, was CMV-positive, and had no GVHD. The graft donor may be the source of some T cells. In DNA, the CDR3 is TGTGCCAGTAGTATGGTAGGGGGAACTGAAGCTTTCTTT. Protein product: CASSMVGGTEAFF.